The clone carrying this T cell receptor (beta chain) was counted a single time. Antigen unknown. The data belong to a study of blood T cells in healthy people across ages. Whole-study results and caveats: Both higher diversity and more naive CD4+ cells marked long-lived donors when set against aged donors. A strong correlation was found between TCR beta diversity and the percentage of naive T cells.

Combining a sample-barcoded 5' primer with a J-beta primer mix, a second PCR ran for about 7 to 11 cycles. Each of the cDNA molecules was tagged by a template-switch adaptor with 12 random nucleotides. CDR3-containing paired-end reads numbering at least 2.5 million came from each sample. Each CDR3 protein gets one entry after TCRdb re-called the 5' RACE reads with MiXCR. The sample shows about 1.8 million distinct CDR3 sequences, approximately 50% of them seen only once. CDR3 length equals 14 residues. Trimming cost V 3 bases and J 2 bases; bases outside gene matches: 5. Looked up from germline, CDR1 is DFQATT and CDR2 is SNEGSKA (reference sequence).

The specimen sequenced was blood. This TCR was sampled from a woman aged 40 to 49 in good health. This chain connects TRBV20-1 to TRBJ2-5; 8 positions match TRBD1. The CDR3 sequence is CSARHRGLQETQYF. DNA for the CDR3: TGCAGTGCTAGGCACAGGGGGTTGCAAGAGACCCAGTACTTC.